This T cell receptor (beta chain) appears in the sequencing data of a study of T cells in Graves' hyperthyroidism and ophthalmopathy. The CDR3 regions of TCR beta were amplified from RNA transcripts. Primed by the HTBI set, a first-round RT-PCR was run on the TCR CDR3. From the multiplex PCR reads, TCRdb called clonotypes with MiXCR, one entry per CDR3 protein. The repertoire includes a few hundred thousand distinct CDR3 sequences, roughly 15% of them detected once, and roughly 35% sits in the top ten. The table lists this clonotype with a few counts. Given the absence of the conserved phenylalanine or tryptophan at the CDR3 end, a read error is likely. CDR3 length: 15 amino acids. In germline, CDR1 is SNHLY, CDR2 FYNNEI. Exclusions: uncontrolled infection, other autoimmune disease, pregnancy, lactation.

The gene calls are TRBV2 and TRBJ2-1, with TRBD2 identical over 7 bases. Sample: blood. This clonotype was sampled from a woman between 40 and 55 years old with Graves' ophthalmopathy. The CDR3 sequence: CASTLSGCSYDEQFL. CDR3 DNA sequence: TGTGCCAGCACCCTTAGCGGGTGTTCCTACGATGAGCAGTTCCTC.